This record concerns one T cell receptor (beta chain) sequence. This entry comes from a study of blood T cell repertoires in COVID-19. This table comes from immunoSEQ multiplex PCR, and its TCRdb copy is limited to in-frame clones, with some not included. This table holds under 250,000 clones, around 86% found once. Specimen: peripheral blood. The TCR comes from a woman aged 55 to 70 who had recovered from COVID-19.

The CDR3 here is CASSSSGDYGYTF. The CDR3 DNA sequence: TGCGCCAGCAGCAGCTCAGGGGACTATGGCTACACCTTC. The chain uses TRBV5-1 and TRBJ1-2, with a possible D match to TRBD1 (6 bases). The germline V gene has CDR1 SGHRS and CDR2 YFSETQ. V lost 4 bases and J lost 3, with 10 bases in between. The CDR3 consists of 13 residues. The full variable domain, rest sourced from reference TRBV5-1 and TRBJ1-2, is KAGVTQTPRYLIKTRGQQVTLSCSPISGHRSVSWYQQTPGQGLQFLFEYFSETQRNKGNFPGRFSGRQFSNSRSEMNVSTLELGDSALYLCASSSSGDYGYTFGSGTRLTVV.